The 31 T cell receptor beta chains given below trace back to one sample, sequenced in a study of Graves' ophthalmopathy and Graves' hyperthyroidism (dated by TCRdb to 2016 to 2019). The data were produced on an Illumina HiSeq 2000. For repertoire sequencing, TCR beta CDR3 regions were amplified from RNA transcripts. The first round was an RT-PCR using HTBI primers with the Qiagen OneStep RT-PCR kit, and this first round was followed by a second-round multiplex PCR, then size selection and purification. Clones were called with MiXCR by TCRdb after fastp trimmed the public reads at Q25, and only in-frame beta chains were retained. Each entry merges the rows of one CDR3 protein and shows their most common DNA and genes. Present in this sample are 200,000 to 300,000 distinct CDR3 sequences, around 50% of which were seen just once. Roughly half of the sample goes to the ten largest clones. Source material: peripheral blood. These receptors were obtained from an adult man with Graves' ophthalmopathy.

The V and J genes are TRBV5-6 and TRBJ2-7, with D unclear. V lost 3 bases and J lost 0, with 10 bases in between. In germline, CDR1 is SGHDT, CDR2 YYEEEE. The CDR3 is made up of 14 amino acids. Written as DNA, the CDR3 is TGTGCCAGCAGCTCCCCTAGGCGCTCCTACGAGCAGTACTTC. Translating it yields CASSSPRRSYEQYF.

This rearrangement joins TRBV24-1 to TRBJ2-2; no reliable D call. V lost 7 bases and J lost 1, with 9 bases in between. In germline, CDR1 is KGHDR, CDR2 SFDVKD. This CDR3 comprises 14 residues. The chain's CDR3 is CATSGTENTGELFF. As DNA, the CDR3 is TGTGCCACCAGCGGCACAGAGAACACCGGGGAGCTGTTTTTT.

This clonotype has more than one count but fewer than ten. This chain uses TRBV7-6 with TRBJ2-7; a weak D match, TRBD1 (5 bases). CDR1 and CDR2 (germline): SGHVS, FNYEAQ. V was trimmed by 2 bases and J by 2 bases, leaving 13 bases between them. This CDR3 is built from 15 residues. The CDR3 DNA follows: TGTGCCAGCAGCTTATTCCAGGGAAGGACCTACGAGCAGTACTTC. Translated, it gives CASSLFQGRTYEQYF.

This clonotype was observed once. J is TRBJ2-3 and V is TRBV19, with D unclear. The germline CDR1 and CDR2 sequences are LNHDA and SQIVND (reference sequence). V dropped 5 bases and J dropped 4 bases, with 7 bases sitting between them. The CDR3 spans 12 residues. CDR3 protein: CASSPSPDTQYF. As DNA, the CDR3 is TGTGCCAGTAGTCCCTCTCCAGATACGCAGTATTTT.

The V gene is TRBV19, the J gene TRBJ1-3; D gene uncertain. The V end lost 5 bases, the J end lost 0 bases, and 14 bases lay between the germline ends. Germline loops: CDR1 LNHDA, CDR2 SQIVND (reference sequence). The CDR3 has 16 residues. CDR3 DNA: TGTGCCAGTAGTGGGATCGGGTATCTCTCTGGAAACACCATATATTTT. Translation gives CASSGIGYLSGNTIYF.

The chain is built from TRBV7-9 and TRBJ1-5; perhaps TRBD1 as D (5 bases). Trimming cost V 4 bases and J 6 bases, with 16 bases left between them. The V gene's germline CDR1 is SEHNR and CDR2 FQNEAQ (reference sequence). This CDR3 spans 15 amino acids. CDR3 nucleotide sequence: TGTGCCAGCAGCTCCCTGGGCAGGGATGCTCAGCCCCAGCATTTT. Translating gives CASSSLGRDAQPQHF.

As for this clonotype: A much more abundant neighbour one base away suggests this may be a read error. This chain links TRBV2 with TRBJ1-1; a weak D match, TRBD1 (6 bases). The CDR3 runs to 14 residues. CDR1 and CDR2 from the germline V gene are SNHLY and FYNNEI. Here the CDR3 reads CASSDDQGYTGAFF. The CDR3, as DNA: TGTGCCAGCAGTGATGACCAGGGGTACACTGGAGCTTTCTTT.

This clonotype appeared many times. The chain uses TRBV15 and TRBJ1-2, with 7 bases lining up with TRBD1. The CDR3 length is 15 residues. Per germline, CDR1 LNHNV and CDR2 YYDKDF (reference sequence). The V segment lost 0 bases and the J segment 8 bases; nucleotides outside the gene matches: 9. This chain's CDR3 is CATSRDDRAKFGYTF. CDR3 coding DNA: TGTGCCACCAGCAGAGATGACAGGGCCAAATTCGGCTACACCTTC.

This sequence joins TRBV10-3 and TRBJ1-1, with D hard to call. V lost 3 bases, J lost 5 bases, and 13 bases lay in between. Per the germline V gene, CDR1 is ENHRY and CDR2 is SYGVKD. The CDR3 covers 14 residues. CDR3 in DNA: TGTGCCATCAGTGATGTCGGGGAAGGAACTGAAGCTTTCTTT. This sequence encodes CAISDVGEGTEAFF.

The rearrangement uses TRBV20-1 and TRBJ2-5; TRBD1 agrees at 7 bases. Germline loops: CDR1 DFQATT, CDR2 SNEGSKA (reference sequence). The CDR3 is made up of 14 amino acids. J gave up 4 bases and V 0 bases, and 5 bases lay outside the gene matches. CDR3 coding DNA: TGCAGTGCTAGAGATGGGACAGTTATAGAGACCCAGTACTTC. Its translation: CSARDGTVIETQYF.

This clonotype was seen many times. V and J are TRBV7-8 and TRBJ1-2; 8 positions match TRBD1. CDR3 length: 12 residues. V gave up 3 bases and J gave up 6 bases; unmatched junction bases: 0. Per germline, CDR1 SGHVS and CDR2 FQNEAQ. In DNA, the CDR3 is TGTGCCAGCAGCTTGACAGGGGATGGCTACACCTTC. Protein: CASSLTGDGYTF.

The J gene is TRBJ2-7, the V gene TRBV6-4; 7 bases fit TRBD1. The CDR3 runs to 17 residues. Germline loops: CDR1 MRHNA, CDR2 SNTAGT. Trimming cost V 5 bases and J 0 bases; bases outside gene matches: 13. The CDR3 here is CASSSRQGLLSSYEQYF. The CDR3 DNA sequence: TGTGCCAGCAGTTCCCGACAGGGATTACTCTCCTCCTACGAGCAGTACTTC.

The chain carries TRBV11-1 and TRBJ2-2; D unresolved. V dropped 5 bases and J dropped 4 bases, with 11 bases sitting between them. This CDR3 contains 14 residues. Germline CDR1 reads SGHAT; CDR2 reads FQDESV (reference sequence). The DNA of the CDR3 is TGTGCCAGCAGCGAGGCTTCGGGCACCGGGGAGCTGTTTTTT. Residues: CASSEASGTGELFF.

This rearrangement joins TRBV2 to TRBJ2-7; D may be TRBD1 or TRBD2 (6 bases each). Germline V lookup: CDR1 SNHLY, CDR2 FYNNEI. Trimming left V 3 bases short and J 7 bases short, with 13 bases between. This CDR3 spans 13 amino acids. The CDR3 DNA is TGTGCCAGCAGTGATTCTCGGGGGCGTGAGCAGTACTTC. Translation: CASSDSRGREQYF.

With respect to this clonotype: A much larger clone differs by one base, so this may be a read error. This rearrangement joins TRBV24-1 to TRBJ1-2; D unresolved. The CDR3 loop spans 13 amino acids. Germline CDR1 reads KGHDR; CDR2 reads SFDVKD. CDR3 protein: CAISDSDWGGYTF. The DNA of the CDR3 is TGTGCCATCAGTGATTCCGACTGGGGTGGCTACACCTTC.

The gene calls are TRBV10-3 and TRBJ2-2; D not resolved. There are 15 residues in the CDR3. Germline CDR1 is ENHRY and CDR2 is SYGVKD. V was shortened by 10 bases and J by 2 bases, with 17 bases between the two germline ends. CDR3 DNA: TGTGCCAGCAGCTTGTTAGCCGGAAACACCGGGGAGCTGTTTTTT. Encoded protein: CASSLLAGNTGELFF.

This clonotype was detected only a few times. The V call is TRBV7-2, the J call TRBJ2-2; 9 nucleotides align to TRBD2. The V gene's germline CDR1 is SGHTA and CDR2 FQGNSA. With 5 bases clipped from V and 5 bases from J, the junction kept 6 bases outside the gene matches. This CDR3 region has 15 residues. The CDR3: CASSRRTSDTGELFF. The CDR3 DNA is TGTGCCAGCAGCCGCCGGACTAGCGATACCGGGGAGCTGTTTTTT.

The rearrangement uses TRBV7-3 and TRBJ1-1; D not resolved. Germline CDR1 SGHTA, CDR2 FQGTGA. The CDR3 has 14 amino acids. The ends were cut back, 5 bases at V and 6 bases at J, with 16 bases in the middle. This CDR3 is CASSGRVLGAEAFF. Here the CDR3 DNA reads TGTGCCAGCAGCGGGCGGGTCCTCGGCGCTGAAGCTTTCTTT.

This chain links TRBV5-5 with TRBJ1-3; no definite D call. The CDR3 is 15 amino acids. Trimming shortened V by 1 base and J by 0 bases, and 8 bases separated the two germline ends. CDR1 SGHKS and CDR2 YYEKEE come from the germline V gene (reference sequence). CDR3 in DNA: TGTGCCAGCAGCTTGAGGGCCCCCTCTGGAAACACCATATATTTT. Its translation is CASSLRAPSGNTIYF.

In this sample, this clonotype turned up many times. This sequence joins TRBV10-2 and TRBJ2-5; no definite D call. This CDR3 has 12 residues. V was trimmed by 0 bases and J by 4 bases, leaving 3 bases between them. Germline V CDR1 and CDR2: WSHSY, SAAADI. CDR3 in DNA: TGCGCCAGCAGTGAGTCGAGAGAGACCCAGTACTTC. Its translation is CASSESRETQYF.

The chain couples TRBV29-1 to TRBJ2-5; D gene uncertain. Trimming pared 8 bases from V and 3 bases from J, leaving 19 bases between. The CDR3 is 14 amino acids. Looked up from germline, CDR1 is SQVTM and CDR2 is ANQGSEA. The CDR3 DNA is TGCAGCAAACAATCTTGGACGGAGAAAGAGACCCAGTACTTC. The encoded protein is CSKQSWTEKETQYF.

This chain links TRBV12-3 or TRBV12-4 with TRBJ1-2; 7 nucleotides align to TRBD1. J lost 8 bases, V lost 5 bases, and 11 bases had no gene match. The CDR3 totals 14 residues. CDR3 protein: CASSRATGSPGYTF. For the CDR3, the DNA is TGTGCCAGCAGTAGAGCGACAGGGTCTCCGGGCTACACCTTC.

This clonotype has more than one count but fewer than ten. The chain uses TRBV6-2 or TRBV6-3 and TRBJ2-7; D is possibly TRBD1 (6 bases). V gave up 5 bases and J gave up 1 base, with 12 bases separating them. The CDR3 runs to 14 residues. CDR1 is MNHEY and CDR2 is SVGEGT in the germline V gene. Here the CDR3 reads CASSPPDRSYEQYF. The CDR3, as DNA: TGTGCCAGCAGTCCCCCGGACAGATCCTACGAGCAGTACTTC.

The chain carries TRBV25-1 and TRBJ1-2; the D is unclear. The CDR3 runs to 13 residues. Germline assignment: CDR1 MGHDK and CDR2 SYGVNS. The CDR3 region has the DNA TGTGCTAGTGTCCCCACACTGAACTATGGCTACACCTTC. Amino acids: CASVPTLNYGYTF.

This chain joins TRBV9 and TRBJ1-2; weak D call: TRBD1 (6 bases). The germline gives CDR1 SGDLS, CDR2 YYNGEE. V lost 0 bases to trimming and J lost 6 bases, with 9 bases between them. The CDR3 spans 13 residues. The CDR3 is CASSVGGRDGYTF. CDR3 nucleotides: TGTGCCAGCAGCGTAGGGGGGCGGGATGGCTACACCTTC.

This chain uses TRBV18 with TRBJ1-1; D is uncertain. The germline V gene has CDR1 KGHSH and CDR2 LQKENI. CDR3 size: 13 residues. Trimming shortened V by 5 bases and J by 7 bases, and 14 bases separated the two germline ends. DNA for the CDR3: TGTGCCAGCTCAATATCCCGGGAGAATGAAGCTTTCTTT. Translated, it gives CASSISRENEAFF. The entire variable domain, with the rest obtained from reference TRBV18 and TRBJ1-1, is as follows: NAGVMQNPRHLVRRRGQEARLRCSPMKGHSHVYWYRQLPEEGLKFMVYLQKENIIDESGMPKERFSAEFPKEGPSILRIQQVVRGDSAAYFCASSISRENEAFFGQGTRLTVV.

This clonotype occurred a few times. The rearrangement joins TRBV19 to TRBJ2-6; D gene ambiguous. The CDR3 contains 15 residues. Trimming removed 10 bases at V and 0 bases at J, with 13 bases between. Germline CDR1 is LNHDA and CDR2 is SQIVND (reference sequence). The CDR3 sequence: CATPVEFSGANVLTF. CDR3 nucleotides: TGTGCCACCCCCGTCGAATTCTCTGGGGCCAACGTCCTGACTTTC.

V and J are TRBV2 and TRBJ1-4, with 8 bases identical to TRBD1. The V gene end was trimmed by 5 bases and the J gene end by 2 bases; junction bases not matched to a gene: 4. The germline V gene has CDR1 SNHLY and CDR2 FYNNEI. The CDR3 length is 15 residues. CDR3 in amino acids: CASSLNRGTNEKLFF. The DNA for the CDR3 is TGTGCCAGCAGTCTCAACAGGGGGACTAATGAAAAACTGTTTTTT.

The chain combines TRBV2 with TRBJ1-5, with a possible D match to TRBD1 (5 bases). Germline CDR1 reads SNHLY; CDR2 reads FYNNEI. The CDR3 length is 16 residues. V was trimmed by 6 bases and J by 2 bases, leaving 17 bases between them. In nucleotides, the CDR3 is TGTGCCAGCAGCCAGTCAGGGTGGGATTGCAATCAGCCCCAGCATTTT. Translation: CASSQSGWDCNQPQHF. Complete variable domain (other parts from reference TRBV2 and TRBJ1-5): EPEVTQTPSHQVTQMGQEVILRCVPISNHLYFYWYRQILGQKVEFLVSFYNNEISEKSEIFDDQFSVERPDGSNFTLKIRSTKLEDSAMYFCASSQSGWDCNQPQHFGDGTRLSIL.

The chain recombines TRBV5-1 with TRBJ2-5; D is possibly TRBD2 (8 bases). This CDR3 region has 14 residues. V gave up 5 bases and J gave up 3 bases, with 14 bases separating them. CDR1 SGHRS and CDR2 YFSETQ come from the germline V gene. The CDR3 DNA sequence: TGCGCCAGCAGTTCGGGAGGGGGCGAAGAGACCCAGTACTTC. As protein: CASSSGGGEETQYF.

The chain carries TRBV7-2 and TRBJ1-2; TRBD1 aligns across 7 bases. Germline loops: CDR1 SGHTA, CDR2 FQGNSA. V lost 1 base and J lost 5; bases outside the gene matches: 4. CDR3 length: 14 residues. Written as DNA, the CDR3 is TGTGCCAGCAGCTTAGGGGACAGACCTTATGGCTACACCTTC. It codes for CASSLGDRPYGYTF.